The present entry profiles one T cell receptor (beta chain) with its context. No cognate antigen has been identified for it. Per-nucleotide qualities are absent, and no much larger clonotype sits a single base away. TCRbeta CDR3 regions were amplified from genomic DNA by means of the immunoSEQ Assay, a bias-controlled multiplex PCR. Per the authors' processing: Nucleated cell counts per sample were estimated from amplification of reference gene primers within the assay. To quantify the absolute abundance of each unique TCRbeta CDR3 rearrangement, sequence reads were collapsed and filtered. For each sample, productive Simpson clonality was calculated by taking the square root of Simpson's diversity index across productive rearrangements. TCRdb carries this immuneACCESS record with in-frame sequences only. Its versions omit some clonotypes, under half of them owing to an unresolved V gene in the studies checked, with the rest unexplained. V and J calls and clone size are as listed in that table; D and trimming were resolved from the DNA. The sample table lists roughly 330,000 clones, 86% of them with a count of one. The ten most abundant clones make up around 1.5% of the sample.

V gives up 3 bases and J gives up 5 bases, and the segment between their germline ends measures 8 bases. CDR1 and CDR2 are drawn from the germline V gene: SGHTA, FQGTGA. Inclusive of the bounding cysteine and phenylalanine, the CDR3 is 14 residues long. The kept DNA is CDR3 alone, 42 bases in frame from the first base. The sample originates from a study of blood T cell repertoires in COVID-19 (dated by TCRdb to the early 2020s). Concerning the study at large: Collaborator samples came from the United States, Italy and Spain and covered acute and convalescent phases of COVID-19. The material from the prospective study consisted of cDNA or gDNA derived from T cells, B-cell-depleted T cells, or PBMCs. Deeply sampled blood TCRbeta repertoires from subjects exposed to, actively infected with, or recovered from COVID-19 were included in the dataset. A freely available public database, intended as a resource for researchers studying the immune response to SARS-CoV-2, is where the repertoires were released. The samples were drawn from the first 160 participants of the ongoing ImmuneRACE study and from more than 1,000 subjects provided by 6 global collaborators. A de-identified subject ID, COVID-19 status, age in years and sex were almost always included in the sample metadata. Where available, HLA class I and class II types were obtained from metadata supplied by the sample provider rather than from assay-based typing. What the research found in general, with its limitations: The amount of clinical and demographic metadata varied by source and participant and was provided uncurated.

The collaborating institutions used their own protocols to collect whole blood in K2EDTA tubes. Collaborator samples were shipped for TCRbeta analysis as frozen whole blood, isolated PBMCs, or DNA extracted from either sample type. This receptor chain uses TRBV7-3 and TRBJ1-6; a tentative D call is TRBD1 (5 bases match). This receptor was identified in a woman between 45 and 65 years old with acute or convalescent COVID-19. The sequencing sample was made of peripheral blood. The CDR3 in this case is CASSLGPNNSPLHF. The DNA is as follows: TGTGCCAGCAGCTTGGGGCCAAATAATTCACCCCTCCACTTT.